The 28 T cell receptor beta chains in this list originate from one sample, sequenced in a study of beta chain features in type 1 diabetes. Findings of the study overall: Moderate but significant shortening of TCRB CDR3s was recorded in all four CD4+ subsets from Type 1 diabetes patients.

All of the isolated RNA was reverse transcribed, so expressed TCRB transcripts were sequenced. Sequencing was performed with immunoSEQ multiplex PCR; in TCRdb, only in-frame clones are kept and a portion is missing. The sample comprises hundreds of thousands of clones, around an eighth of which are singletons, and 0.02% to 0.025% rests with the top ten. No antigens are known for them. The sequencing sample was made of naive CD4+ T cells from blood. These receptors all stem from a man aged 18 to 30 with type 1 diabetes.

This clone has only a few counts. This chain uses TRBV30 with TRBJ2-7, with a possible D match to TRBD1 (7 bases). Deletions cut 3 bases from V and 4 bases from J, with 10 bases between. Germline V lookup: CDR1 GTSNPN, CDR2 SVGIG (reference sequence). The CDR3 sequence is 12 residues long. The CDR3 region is CAWRPGGYEQYF. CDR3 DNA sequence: TGTGCCTGGAGGCCAGGGGGGTACGAGCAGTACTTC. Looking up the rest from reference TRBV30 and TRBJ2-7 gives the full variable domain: SQTIHQWPATLVQPVGSPLSLECTVEGTSNPNLYWYRQAAGRGLQLLFYSVGIGQISSEVPQNLSASRPQDRQFILSSKKLLLSDSGFYLCAWRPGGYEQYFGPGTRLTVT.

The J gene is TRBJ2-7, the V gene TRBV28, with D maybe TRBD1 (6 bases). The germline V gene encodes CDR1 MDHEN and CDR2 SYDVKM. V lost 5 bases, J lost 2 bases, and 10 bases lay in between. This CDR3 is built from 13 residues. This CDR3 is CASSATGPYEQYF. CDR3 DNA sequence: TGTGCCAGCAGTGCGACAGGTCCCTACGAGCAGTACTTC.

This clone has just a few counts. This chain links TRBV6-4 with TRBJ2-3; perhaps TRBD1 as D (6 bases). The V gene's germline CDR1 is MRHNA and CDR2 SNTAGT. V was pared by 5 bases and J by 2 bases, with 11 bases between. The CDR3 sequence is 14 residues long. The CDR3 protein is CASSQTGSTDTQYF. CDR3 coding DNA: TGTGCCAGCAGTCAGACAGGCTCCACAGATACGCAGTATTTT.

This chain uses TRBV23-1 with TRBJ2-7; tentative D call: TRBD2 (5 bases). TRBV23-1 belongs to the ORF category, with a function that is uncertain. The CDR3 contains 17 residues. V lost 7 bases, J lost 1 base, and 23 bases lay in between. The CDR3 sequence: CASNPPRRGRGSYEQYF. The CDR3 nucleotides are TGCGCCAGCAACCCACCGAGACGAGGGCGAGGGTCCTACGAGCAGTACTTC.

CDR3 DNA sequence: TGTGCCAGCAGCCAAGATTTGACTAGCGGGGCCCACGAGCAGTACTTC. It translates to CASSQDLTSGAHEQYF. This rearrangement joins TRBV4-2 to TRBJ2-7; 11 nucleotides match TRBD2. V lost 0 bases to trimming and J lost 5 bases; unmatched junction nucleotides: 6. There are 16 residues in the CDR3. Germline V gives CDR1 LGHNA, CDR2 YNFKEQ.

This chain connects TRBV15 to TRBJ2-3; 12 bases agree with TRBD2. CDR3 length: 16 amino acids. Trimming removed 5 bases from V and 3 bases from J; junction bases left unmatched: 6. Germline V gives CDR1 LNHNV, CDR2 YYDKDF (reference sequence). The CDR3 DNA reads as TGTGCCACCAGCGGACCGACTAGCGGGGGAACAGATACGCAGTATTTT. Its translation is CATSGPTSGGTDTQYF.

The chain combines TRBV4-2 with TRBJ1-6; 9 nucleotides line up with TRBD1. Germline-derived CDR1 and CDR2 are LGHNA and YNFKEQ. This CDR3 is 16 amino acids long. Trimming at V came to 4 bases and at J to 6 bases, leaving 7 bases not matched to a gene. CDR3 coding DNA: TGTGCCAGCAGCCGAACAGGGGGCGAAGGTAATTCACCCCTCCACTTT. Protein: CASSRTGGEGNSPLHF.

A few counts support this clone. For the CDR3, the DNA is TGCGCCAGCAGCCCTCGACCGGGGGGCACTGAAGCTTTCTTT. It is translated as CASSPRPGGTEAFF. The chain joins TRBV5-1 to TRBJ1-1, with D perhaps matching TRBD1 (5 bases). The germline V gene has CDR1 SGHRS and CDR2 YFSETQ. This CDR3 comprises 14 residues. Trimming took 4 bases from V and 4 from J, leaving 14 bases between them.

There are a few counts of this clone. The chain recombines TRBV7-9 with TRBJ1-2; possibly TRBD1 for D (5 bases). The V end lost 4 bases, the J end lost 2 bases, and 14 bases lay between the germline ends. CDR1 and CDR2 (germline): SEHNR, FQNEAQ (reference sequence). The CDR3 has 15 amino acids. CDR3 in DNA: TGTGCCAGCAGCTCGACAGACCTACTAAACTATGGCTACACCTTC. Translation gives CASSSTDLLNYGYTF.

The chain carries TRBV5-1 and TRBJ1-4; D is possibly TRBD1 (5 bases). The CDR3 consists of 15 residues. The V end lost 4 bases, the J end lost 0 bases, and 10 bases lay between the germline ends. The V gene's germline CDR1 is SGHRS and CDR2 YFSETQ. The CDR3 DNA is TGCGCCAGCAGCCTGGACACTTCAACTAATGAAAAACTGTTTTTT. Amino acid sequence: CASSLDTSTNEKLFF.

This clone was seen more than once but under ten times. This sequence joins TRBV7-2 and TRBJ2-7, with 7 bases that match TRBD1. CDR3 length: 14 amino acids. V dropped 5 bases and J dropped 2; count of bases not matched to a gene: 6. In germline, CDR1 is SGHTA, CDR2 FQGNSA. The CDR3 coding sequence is TGTGCCAGCAGCCCTGGGGACAGAGCCTACGAGCAGTACTTC. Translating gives CASSPGDRAYEQYF.

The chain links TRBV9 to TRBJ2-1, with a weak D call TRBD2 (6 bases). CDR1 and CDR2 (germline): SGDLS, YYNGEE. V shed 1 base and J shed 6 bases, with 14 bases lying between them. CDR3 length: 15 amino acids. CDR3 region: CASSVTSIWGNEQFF. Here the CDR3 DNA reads TGTGCCAGCAGCGTAACTAGCATATGGGGCAATGAGCAGTTCTTC.

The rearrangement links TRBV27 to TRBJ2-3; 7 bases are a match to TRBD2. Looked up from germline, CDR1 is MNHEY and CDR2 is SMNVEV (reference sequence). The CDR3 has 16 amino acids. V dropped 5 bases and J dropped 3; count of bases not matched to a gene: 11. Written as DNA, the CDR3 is TGTGCCAGCAGTGATTTGGGAGTAGCGGGTACAGATACGCAGTATTTT. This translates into CASSDLGVAGTDTQYF.

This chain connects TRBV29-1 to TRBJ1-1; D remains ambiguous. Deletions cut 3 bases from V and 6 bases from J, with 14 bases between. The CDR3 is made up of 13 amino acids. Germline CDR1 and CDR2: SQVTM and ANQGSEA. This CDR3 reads CSVEVDLGAEAFF. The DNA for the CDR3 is TGCAGCGTTGAGGTCGACCTTGGAGCTGAAGCTTTCTTT. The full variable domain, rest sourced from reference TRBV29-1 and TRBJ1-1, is SAVISQKPSRDICQRGTSLTIQCQVDSQVTMMFWYRQQPGQSLTLIATANQGSEATYESGFVIDKFPISRPNLTFSTLTVSNMSPEDSSIYLCSVEVDLGAEAFFGQGTRLTVV.

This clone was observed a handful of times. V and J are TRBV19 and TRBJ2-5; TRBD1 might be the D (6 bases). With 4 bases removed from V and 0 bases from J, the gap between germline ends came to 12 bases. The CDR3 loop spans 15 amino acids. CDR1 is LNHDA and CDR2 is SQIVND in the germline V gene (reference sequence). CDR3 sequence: CASSTGAWYQETQYF. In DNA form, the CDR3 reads TGTGCCAGTAGTACAGGGGCCTGGTACCAAGAGACCCAGTACTTC.

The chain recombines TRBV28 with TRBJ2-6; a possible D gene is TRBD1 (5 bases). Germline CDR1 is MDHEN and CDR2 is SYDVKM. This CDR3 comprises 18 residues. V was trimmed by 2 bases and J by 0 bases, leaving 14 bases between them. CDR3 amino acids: CASSLHRTPSSGANVLTF. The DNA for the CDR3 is TGTGCCAGCAGTTTACATAGGACACCGAGCTCTGGGGCCAACGTCCTGACTTTC.

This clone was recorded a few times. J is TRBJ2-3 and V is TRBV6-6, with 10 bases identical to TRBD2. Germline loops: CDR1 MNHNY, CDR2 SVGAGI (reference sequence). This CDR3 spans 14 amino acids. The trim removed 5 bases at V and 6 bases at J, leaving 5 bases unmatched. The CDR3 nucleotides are TGTGCCAGCAGTACTAGCGGGGCCCCGGATACGCAGTATTTT. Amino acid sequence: CASSTSGAPDTQYF.

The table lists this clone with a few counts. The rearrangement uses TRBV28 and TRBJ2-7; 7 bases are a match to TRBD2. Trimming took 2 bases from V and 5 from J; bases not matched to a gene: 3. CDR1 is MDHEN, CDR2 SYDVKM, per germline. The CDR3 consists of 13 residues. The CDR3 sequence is CASSLAGVDEQYF. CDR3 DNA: TGTGCCAGCAGTTTAGCGGGGGTCGACGAGCAGTACTTC.

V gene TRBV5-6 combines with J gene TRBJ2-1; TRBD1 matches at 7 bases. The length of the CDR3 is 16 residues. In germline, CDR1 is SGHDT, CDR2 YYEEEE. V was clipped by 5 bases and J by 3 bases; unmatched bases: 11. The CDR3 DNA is TGTGCCAGCAGTTCAGTAGGGACAGACTACTACAATGAGCAGTTCTTC. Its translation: CASSSVGTDYYNEQFF.

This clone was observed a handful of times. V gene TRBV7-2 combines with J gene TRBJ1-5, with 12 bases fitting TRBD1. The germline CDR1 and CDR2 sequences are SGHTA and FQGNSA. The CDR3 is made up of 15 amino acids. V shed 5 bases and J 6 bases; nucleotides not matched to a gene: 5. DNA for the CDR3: TGTGCCAGCAGCGAAGGGACAGGGGGCTTTCAGCCCCAGCATTTT. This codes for CASSEGTGGFQPQHF.

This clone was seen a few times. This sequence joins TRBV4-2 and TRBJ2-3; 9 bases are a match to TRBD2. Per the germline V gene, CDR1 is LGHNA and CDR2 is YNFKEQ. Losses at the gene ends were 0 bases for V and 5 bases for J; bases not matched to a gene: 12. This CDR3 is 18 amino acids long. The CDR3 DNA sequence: TGTGCCAGCAGCCAAGATGGGGGACTAGCAGGGGTCGAAGATACGCAGTATTTT. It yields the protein CASSQDGGLAGVEDTQYF.

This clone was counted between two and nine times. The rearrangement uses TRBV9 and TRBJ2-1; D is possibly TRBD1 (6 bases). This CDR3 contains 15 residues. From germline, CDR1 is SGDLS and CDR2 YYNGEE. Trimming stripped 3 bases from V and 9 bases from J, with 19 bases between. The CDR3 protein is CASSARSSQGPEQFF. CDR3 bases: TGTGCCAGCAGCGCCCGTAGTAGTCAGGGGCCTGAGCAGTTCTTC.

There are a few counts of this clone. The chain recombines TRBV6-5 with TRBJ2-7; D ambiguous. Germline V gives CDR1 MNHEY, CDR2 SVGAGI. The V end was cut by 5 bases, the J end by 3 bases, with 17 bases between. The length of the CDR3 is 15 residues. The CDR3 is CASSTPSEGIYEQYF. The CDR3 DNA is TGTGCCAGCAGTACCCCATCGGAAGGTATCTACGAGCAGTACTTC.

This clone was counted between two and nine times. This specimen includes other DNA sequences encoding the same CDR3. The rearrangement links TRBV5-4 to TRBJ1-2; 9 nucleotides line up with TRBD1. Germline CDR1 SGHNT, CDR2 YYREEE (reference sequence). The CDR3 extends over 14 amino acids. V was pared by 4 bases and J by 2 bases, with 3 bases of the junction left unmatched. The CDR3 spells CASSPGQGNYGYTF. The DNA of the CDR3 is TGTGCCAGCAGCCCGGGACAGGGAAACTATGGCTACACCTTC.

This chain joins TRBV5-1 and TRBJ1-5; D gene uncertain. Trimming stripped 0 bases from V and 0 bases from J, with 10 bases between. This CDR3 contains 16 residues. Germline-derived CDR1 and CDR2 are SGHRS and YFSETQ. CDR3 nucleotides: TGCGCCAGCAGCTTGGGTGGGCAGGTTAGCAATCAGCCCCAGCATTTT. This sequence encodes CASSLGGQVSNQPQHF.

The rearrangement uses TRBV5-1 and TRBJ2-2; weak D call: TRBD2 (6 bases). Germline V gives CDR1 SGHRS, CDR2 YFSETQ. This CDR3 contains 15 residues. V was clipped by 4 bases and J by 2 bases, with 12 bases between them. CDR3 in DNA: TGCGCCAGCAGCCAACTGACTAGTAACACCGGGGAGCTGTTTTTT. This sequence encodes CASSQLTSNTGELFF. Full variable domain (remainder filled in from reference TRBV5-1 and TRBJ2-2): KAGVTQTPRYLIKTRGQQVTLSCSPISGHRSVSWYQQTPGQGLQFLFEYFSETQRNKGNFPGRFSGRQFSNSRSEMNVSTLELGDSALYLCASSQLTSNTGELFFGEGSRLTVL.

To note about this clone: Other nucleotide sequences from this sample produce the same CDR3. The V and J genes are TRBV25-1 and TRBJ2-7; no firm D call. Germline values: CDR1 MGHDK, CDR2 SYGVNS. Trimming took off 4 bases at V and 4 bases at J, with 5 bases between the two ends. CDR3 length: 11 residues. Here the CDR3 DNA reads TGTGCCAGCAGTGGGCTGTACGAGCAGTACTTC. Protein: CASSGLYEQYF.

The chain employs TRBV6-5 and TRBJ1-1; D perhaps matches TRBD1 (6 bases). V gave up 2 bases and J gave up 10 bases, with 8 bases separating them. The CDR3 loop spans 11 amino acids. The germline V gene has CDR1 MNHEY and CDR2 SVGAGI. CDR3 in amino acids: CASSYEGGAFF. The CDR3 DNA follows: TGTGCCAGCAGTTACGAAGGGGGAGCTTTCTTT.